What follows are 27 T cell receptor beta chains derived from one specimen sequenced in a study of T cell responses to AZD1222 COVID-19 vaccine. TCRdb's table, derived via immunoSEQ multiplex PCR, lists solely in-frame clones and lacks some. The sample has more than 100,000 clones, over 80% seen once. Sequencing was performed on peripheral blood, taken 28 days after the second AZD1222 dose. These receptors originate from an adult who received the AZD1222 COVID-19 vaccine.

The chain combines TRBV4-1 with TRBJ1-6; D possibly corresponds to TRBD1 (6 bases). This CDR3 comprises 16 residues. Germline CDR1 is MGHRA and CDR2 is YSYEKL. Trimming removed 4 bases at V and 3 bases at J, with 13 bases between. CDR3 bases: TGCGCCAGCAGCCTTGTTCAGGGGAACTATAATTCACCCCTCCACTTT. Its protein product is CASSLVQGNYNSPLHF.

The rearrangement links TRBV6-5 to TRBJ1-2, with D uncertain. The CDR3 has 13 amino acids. Between the trimmed V and J ends, which lost 5 bases and 3 bases, there was a span of 10 bases. Germline-derived CDR1 and CDR2 are MNHEY and SVGAGI. The CDR3 reads CASSRAGYYGYTF. CDR3 nucleotide sequence: TGTGCCAGCAGTCGGGCAGGCTACTATGGCTACACCTTC.

The chain employs TRBV6-6 and TRBJ1-1; perhaps TRBD1 as D (6 bases). The length of the CDR3 is 13 residues. Trimming took 5 bases from V and 1 from J, leaving 8 bases between them. CDR1 MNHNY and CDR2 SVGAGI come from the germline V gene (reference sequence). Here the CDR3 DNA reads TGTGCCAGCAGTACGGACAGGAACACTGAAGCTTTCTTT. It encodes CASSTDRNTEAFF.

For the CDR3, the DNA is TGCGCCAGCAGCCAAGTCCCCTTGGGGGCCCCAGATACGCAGTATTTT. This sequence encodes CASSQVPLGAPDTQYF. The genes are TRBV4-1 and TRBJ2-3, with a tentative D call TRBD1 (6 bases). Deletions cut 1 base from V and 4 bases from J, with 15 bases between. This CDR3 contains 16 residues. CDR1 and CDR2 (germline): MGHRA, YSYEKL.

V and J are TRBV7-2 and TRBJ1-3, with D tentatively TRBD1 (5 bases). CDR1 and CDR2 (germline): SGHTA, FQGNSA. Between the trimmed V and J ends, which lost 5 bases and 2 bases, there was a span of 10 bases. CDR3 length: 14 residues. The CDR3 DNA sequence: TGTGCCAGCAGCAGGGGAGAACCTGGAAACACCATATATTTT. This translates into CASSRGEPGNTIYF.

This chain uses TRBV19 with TRBJ2-2, with 13 bases fitting TRBD2. V gave up 5 bases and J gave up 5 bases; unmatched junction bases: 2. This CDR3 is built from 15 residues. CDR1 is LNHDA and CDR2 is SQIVND in the germline V gene (reference sequence). CDR3 nucleotides: TGTGCCAGTAGTCCGGGACTAGCGGGAACCGGGGAGCTGTTTTTT. Its translation: CASSPGLAGTGELFF.

The V and J genes are TRBV19 and TRBJ1-5; 8 positions agree with TRBD1. Germline CDR1 reads LNHDA; CDR2 reads SQIVND (reference sequence). V shed 7 bases and J 4 bases; nucleotides not matched to a gene: 6. There are 14 residues in the CDR3. CDR3 coding DNA: TGTGCCAGTACTCACAGGGGGGTGAATCAGCCCCAGCATTTT. Protein: CASTHRGVNQPQHF.

The rearrangement links TRBV5-5 to TRBJ1-5; 7 positions match TRBD1. Looked up from germline, CDR1 is SGHKS and CDR2 is YYEKEE (reference sequence). The CDR3 is 15 residues long. V lost 4 bases to trimming and J lost 0 bases; unmatched junction nucleotides: 4. Here the CDR3 reads CASSRGQPSNQPQHF. The CDR3 nucleotides are TGTGCCAGCAGCAGGGGACAGCCTAGCAATCAGCCCCAGCATTTT.

The chain is built from TRBV19 and TRBJ1-2, with 9 bases fitting TRBD1. Germline CDR1 LNHDA, CDR2 SQIVND (reference sequence). V shed 5 bases, J shed 6 bases, and the junction held 10 bases outside the gene matches. CDR3 length: 15 amino acids. DNA for the CDR3: TGTGCCAGTAGTCACCACAACAGGGGGCCAAATGGCTACACCTTC. The encoded protein is CASSHHNRGPNGYTF.

This rearrangement joins TRBV28 to TRBJ1-2, with 9 bases lining up with TRBD1. The CDR3 has 14 amino acids. CDR1 is MDHEN and CDR2 is SYDVKM in the germline V gene. After removal of 5 bases from V and 4 bases from J, the junction contained 5 bases not matched to a gene. In nucleotides, the CDR3 is TGTGCCAGCAGTCTTAAGACAGGGGGCTATGGCTACACCTTC. Its translation is CASSLKTGGYGYTF.

This chain links TRBV27 with TRBJ1-1, with D perhaps matching TRBD1 (5 bases). Germline V lookup: CDR1 MNHEY, CDR2 SMNVEV (reference sequence). The CDR3 spans 13 residues. Trimming took off 6 bases at V and 2 bases at J, with 10 bases between the two ends. The CDR3, as DNA: TGTGCCAGCAGGAGACAGAGAAACACTGAAGCTTTCTTT. This sequence encodes CASRRQRNTEAFF.

The chain uses TRBV7-9 and TRBJ2-5, with 7 bases lining up with TRBD2. Germline assignment: CDR1 SEHNR and CDR2 FQNEAQ (reference sequence). The V gene end was trimmed by 5 bases and the J gene end by 2 bases; junction bases not matched to a gene: 8. This CDR3 has 15 residues. DNA of the CDR3: TGTGCCAGCAGCCCCCAGGCGGGGGTACAAGAGACCCAGTACTTC. Translating it yields CASSPQAGVQETQYF.

The chain recombines TRBV27 with TRBJ1-2; D remains ambiguous. This CDR3 is 13 amino acids long. CDR1 and CDR2 (germline): MNHEY, SMNVEV (reference sequence). Trimming removed 0 bases at V and 8 bases at J, with 10 bases between. As DNA, the CDR3 is TGTGCCAGCAGTTTATCGGAGGCCTCGGGCTACACCTTC. Residues: CASSLSEASGYTF.

This clone was detected ten times or more. The chain links TRBV7-6 to TRBJ1-2, with D maybe TRBD1 (6 bases). The CDR3 has 18 amino acids. CDR1 is SGHVS and CDR2 is FNYEAQ in the germline V gene. V was clipped by 1 base and J by 4 bases, with 22 bases between them. CDR3 DNA sequence: TGTGCCAGCAGCTTAGGGGATGCTGTGGGGGCCGCCGTCTATGGCTACACCTTC. This translates into CASSLGDAVGAAVYGYTF.

This clone turned up a few times. The genes are TRBV5-4 and TRBJ1-3, with D perhaps TRBD1 (5 bases). The CDR3 consists of 15 residues. Germline V CDR1 and CDR2: SGHNT, YYREEE (reference sequence). The V end lost 2 bases, the J end lost 3 bases, and 12 bases lay between the germline ends. Here the CDR3 DNA reads TGTGCCAGCAGCTTTGGCCAGGGACTTGGAAACACCATATATTTT. Translation: CASSFGQGLGNTIYF.

The CDR3 DNA reads TGTGCCAGCCTCCGAACAGGGCCCGCCGAGGGCTACACCTTC. Amino acids: CASLRTGPAEGYTF. The J gene is TRBJ1-2, the V gene TRBV2; possible D gene TRBD1, 6 bases. Germline assignment: CDR1 SNHLY and CDR2 FYNNEI. The CDR3 totals 14 residues. The V end lost 8 bases, the J end lost 8 bases, and 21 bases lay between the germline ends.

CDR3 amino acids: CASSRGQSNTEAFF. The CDR3 DNA reads as TGTGCCAGCTCAAGGGGACAGTCGAACACTGAAGCTTTCTTT. The chain is built from TRBV18 and TRBJ1-1; 7 nucleotides align to TRBD1. This CDR3 has 14 amino acids. CDR1 and CDR2 from the germline V gene are KGHSH and LQKENI. V shed 5 bases, J shed 1 base, and the junction held 4 bases outside the gene matches.

The chain employs TRBV24-1 and TRBJ2-3; the match to TRBD2 covers 13 bases. Germline assignment: CDR1 KGHDR and CDR2 SFDVKD. This CDR3 is 15 amino acids long. Trimming cost V 7 bases and J 3 bases; bases outside gene matches: 3. In nucleotides, the CDR3 is TGTGCCACCAGCCGGACTAGCGGGAGAACAGATACGCAGTATTTT. Amino acids: CATSRTSGRTDTQYF.

The chain joins TRBV20-1 to TRBJ2-3; TRBD2 is a possible D gene (6 bases). The CDR3 runs to 14 residues. V lost 3 bases to trimming and J lost 1 base, with 11 bases between them. The germline V gene has CDR1 DFQATT and CDR2 SNEGSKA (reference sequence). The CDR3 coding sequence is TGCAGTGCTAGTTCGGGAGCCCGCACAGATACGCAGTATTTT. Translating it yields CSASSGARTDTQYF.

V and J are TRBV11-2 and TRBJ2-7; D possibly matches TRBD1 or TRBD2 (6 bases each). The CDR3 runs 14 residues. Germline V gene lookup returns CDR1 SGHAT and CDR2 FQNNGV. V dropped 7 bases and J dropped 0 bases, with 13 bases sitting between them. The CDR3 DNA sequence: TGTGCCAGCAAGGGGGGATTGAGCTCCTACGAGCAGTACTTC. Translated: CASKGGLSSYEQYF.

The rearrangement uses TRBV4-1 and TRBJ2-3, with 11 bases identical to TRBD1. In germline, CDR1 is MGHRA, CDR2 YSYEKL. This CDR3 has 16 amino acids. Trimming at V came to 5 bases and at J to 0 bases, leaving 4 bases not matched to a gene. CDR3 sequence (DNA): TGCGCCAGCAGCTACGGACAGGGGGCAAGCACAGATACGCAGTATTTT. Its protein is CASSYGQGASTDTQYF.

This clone was observed a handful of times. The chain carries TRBV2 and TRBJ1-3; perhaps TRBD1 as D (5 bases). Germline V gives CDR1 SNHLY, CDR2 FYNNEI. This CDR3 region has 15 residues. Deletions cut 6 bases from V and 1 base from J, with 13 bases between. CDR3 residues: CASREGTASGNTIYF. The CDR3 DNA follows: TGTGCCAGCAGGGAGGGGACGGCTTCTGGAAACACCATATATTTT.

The rearrangement links TRBV6-4 to TRBJ1-5; D unclear. The CDR3 covers 13 residues. V was pared by 2 bases and J by 4 bases, with 6 bases between. Germline CDR1 and CDR2: MRHNA and SNTAGT. The CDR3 sequence is CASSDGRNQPQHF. CDR3 nucleotide sequence: TGTGCCAGCAGTGACGGGCGAAATCAGCCCCAGCATTTT.

The chain is built from TRBV19 and TRBJ2-7, with D tentatively TRBD1 or TRBD2 (6 bases each). This CDR3 is 16 amino acids long. V was clipped by 4 bases and J by 5 bases, with 21 bases between them. The germline V gene encodes CDR1 LNHDA and CDR2 SQIVND (reference sequence). The CDR3 here is CASSKEGLRGLNEQYF. As DNA, the CDR3 is TGTGCCAGTAGTAAAGAAGGTCTCAGGGGACTCAACGAGCAGTACTTC. The full variable domain, its missing parts supplied by reference TRBV19 and TRBJ2-7, is DGGITQSPKYLFRKEGQNVTLSCEQNLNHDAMYWYRQDPGQGLRLIYYSQIVNDFQKGDIAEGYSVSREKKESFPLTVTSAQKNPTAFYLCASSKEGLRGLNEQYFGPGTRLTVT.

The V gene is TRBV11-1, the J gene TRBJ1-3; D gene unclear. V was shortened by 5 bases and J by 9 bases, with 17 bases between the two germline ends. This CDR3 has 14 amino acids. Germline CDR1 SGHAT, CDR2 FQDESV (reference sequence). CDR3 bases: TGTGCCAGCAGCCCCGATGGCCATCCGAGCACCATATATTTT. Encoded protein: CASSPDGHPSTIYF. Supplemented by reference TRBV11-1 and TRBJ1-3, the full variable domain reads EAEVAQSPRYKITEKSQAVAFWCDPISGHATLYWYRQILGQGPELLVQFQDESVVDDSQLPKDRFSAERLKGVDSTLKIQPAELGDSAMYLCASSPDGHPSTIYFGEGSWLTVV.

The V and J genes are TRBV13 and TRBJ1-5; D possibly corresponds to TRBD1 (5 bases). V dropped 2 bases and J dropped 6 bases, with 8 bases sitting between them. Germline-derived CDR1 and CDR2 are PRHDT and FYEKMQ (reference sequence). This CDR3 is 13 amino acids long. As DNA, the CDR3 is TGTGCCAGCAGCTTACGGGGGGTTCAGCCCCAGCATTTT. Protein sequence: CASSLRGVQPQHF.

The sample holds one count of this clone. The chain employs TRBV9 and TRBJ2-3, with 9 bases identical to TRBD2. Per germline, CDR1 SGDLS and CDR2 YYNGEE. The junction had 17 bases not matched to a gene; V was cut back by 0 bases and J by 0 bases. The CDR3 is made up of 21 amino acids. CDR3 amino acids: CASSVVGLAGESSTSTDTQYF. For the CDR3, the DNA is TGTGCCAGCAGCGTAGTCGGTTTAGCGGGAGAGAGTAGTACTAGCACAGATACGCAGTATTTT.